This T cell receptor beta chain appears in the sequencing data of a study of identical twins. This clonotype was detected ten times or more. Each CDR3 protein is one row after TCRdb ran MiXCR on the 5' RACE reads. The repertoire includes 120,000 to 150,000 distinct CDR3 sequences, roughly 3.5% of them detected once, and more than 7% sits in the top ten. The CDR3 is 15 amino acids. Germline V gives CDR1 SEHNR, CDR2 FQNEAQ (reference sequence). Trimming removed 3 bases from V and 2 bases from J; junction bases left unmatched: 1. Sequencing input: memory T cells sorted from blood. This sequence originates from a man aged 18-30 years in good health. The genes are TRBV7-9 and TRBJ2-1, with 10 bases matching TRBD2. This chain's CDR3 is CASSFLAGAYNEQFF. CDR3 nucleotides: TGTGCCAGCAGCTTCCTAGCGGGGGCCTACAATGAGCAGTTCTTC.